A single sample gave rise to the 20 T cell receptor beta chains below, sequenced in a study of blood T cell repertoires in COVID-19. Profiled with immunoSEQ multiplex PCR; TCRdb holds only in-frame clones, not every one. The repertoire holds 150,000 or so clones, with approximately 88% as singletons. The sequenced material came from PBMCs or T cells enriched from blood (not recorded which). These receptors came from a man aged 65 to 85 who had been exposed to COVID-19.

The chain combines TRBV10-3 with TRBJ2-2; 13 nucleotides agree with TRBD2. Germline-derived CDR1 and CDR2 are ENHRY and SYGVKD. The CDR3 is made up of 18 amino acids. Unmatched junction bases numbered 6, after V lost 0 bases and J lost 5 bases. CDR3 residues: CAISESTRLAGGTGELFF. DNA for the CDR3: TGTGCCATCAGTGAGTCAACCCGACTAGCGGGAGGAACCGGGGAGCTGTTTTTT.

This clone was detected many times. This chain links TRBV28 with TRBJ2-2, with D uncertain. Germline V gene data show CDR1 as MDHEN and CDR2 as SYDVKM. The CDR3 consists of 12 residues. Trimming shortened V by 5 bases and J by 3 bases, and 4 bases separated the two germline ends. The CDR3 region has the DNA TGTGCCAGCAGTCTAGACACCGGGGAGCTGTTTTTT. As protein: CASSLDTGELFF.

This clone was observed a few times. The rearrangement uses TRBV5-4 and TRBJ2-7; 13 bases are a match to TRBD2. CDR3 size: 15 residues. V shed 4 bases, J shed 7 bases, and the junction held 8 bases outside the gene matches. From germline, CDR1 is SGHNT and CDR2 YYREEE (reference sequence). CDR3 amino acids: CASSAGTSGTREQYF. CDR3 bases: TGTGCCAGCAGCGCCGGGACTAGCGGGACACGAGAGCAGTACTTC.

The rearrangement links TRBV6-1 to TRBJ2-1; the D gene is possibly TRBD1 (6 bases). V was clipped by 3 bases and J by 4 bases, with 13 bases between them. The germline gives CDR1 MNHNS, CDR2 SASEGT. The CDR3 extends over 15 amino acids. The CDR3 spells CASSDEGDLYNEQFF. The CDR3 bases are TGTGCCAGCAGTGACGAGGGGGATCTGTACAATGAGCAGTTCTTC.

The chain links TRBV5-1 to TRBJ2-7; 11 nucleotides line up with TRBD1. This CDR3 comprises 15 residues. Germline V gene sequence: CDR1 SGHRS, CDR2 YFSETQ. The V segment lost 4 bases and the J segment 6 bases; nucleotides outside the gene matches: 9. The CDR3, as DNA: TGCGCCAGCAGCCCCTCATGGACAGGGGGCGGCGAGCAGTACTTC. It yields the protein CASSPSWTGGGEQYF.

CDR3: CASSSYTGYYGYTF. For the CDR3, the DNA is TGTGCCAGCAGCTCCTACACCGGGTACTATGGCTACACCTTC. The genes are TRBV11-2 and TRBJ1-2; D gene unclear. The CDR3 spans 14 residues. V lost 4 bases to trimming and J lost 3 bases, with 12 bases between them. Germline V gives CDR1 SGHAT, CDR2 FQNNGV.

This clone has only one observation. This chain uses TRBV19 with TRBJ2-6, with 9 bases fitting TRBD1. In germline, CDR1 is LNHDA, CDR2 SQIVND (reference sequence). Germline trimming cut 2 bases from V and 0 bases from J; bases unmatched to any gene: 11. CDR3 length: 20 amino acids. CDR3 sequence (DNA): TGTGCCAGTAGTATACCCAGGGACAGGGCGATATACTCTGGGGCCAACGTCCTGACTTTC. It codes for CASSIPRDRAIYSGANVLTF.

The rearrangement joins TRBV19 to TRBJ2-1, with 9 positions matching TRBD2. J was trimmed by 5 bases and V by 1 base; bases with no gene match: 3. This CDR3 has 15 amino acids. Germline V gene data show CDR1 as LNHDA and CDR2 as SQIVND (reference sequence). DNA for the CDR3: TGTGCCAGTAGTATAGGGACTAGCGCCAACAATGAGCAGTTCTTC. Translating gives CASSIGTSANNEQFF.

CDR3 sequence reads: CASSLLAGTYEQYF. The CDR3 DNA follows: TGTGCCAGCAGTTTGCTAGCGGGGACCTACGAGCAGTACTTC. The J gene is TRBJ2-7, the V gene TRBV6-5; 9 nucleotides line up with TRBD2. Germline assignment: CDR1 MNHEY and CDR2 SVGAGI. The CDR3 is 14 residues long. Germline trimming cut 4 bases from V and 2 bases from J; bases unmatched to any gene: 3.

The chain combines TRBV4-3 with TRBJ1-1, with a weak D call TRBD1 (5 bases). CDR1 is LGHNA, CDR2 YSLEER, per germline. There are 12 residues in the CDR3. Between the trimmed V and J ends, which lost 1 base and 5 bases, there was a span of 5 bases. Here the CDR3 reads CASSQAGTEAFF. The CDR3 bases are TGCGCCAGCAGCCAAGCAGGGACTGAAGCTTTCTTT.

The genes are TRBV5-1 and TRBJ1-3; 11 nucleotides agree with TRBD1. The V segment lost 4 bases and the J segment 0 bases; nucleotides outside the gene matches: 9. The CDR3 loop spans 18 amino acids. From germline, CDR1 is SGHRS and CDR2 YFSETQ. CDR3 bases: TGCGCCAGCAGCCTCGGACAGGGGGCCTACAGCTCTGGAAACACCATATATTTT. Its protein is CASSLGQGAYSSGNTIYF.

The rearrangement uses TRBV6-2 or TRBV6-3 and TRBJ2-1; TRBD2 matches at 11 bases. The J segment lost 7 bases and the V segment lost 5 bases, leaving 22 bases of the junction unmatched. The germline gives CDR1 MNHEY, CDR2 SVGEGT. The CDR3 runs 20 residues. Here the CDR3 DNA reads TGTGCCAGCAGTCAATACCGCCGTACTAGCGGGAGTCTTAGTATGAATGAGCAGTTCTTC. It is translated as CASSQYRRTSGSLSMNEQFF.

The chain's CDR3 is CATSSLKKQGSQETQYF. CDR3 in DNA: TGTGCCACCTCGTCCTTAAAAAAACAGGGGTCCCAAGAGACCCAGTACTTC. V and J are TRBV24-1 and TRBJ2-5; 7 bases line up with TRBD1. V lost 9 bases, J lost 1 base, and 16 bases stayed unmatched. The CDR3 consists of 17 residues. CDR1 and CDR2 (germline): KGHDR, SFDVKD.

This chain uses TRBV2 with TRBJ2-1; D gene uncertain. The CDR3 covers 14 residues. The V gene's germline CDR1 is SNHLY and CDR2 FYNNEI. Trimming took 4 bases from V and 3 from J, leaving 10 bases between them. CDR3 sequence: CASSAETNYNEQFF. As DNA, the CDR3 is TGTGCCAGCAGTGCCGAGACAAACTACAATGAGCAGTTCTTC.

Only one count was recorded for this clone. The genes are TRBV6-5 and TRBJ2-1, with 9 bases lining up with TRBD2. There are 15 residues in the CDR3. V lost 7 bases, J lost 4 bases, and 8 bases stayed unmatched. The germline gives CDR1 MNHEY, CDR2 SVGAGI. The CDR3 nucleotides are TGTGCCAGCAAAACGGGGCTAGCGGGGTACAATGAGCAGTTCTTC. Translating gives CASKTGLAGYNEQFF.

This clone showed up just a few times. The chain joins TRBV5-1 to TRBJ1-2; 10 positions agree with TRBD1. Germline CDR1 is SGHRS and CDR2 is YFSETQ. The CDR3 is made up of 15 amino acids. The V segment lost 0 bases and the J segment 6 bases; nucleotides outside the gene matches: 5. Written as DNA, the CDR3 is TGCGCCAGCAGCTTGGAGGGACAGGGGATCGATGGCTACACCTTC. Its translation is CASSLEGQGIDGYTF.

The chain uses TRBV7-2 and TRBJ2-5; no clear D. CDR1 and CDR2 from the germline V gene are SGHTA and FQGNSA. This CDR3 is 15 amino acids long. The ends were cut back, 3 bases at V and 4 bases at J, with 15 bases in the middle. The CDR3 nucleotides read TGTGCCAGCAGCTTGGGCGTCCTCGGAAGAGAGACCCAGTACTTC. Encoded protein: CASSLGVLGRETQYF.

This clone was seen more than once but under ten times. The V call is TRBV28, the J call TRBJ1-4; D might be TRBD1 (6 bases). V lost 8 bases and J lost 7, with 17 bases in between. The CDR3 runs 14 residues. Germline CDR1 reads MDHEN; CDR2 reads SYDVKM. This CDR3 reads CASRRGAGGEKLFF. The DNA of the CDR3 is TGTGCCAGCCGAAGGGGGGCGGGGGGTGAAAAACTGTTTTTT.

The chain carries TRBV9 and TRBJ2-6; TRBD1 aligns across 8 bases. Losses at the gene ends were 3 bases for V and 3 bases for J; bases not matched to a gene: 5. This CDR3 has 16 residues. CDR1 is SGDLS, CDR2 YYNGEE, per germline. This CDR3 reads CASSGDRGRGANVLTF. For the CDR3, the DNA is TGTGCCAGCAGCGGAGACAGGGGCCGTGGGGCCAACGTCCTGACTTTC.

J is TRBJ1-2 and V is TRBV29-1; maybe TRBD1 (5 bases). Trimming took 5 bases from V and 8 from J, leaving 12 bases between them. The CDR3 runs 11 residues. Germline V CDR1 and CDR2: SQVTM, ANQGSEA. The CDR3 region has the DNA TGCAGCGTTTTCAGGACACAGGGCTACACCTTC. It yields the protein CSVFRTQGYTF.